Listed below are T cell receptor beta chains from one sample, sequenced in a study of blood T cells in healthy people across ages. A single record per CDR3 protein comes from TCRdb applying MiXCR to the 5' RACE reads. There are some 700,000 distinct CDR3 sequences in the sample; about 20% occur only once, and about 22% lies in the top ten. Specimen: blood. The source of these receptors is a man aged 65 to 85 in good health. CDR3s include the opening cysteine and the closing phenylalanine or tryptophan. D genes are given only for firm matches. Not every row has a clone size; where given, it reads once, few, many or a size class.

>many|TRBV20-1|TRBJ2-5|TRBD2
TGCAGTGCTAGACCTTTCCTAGCGGCTTACCAAGAGACCCAGTACTTC
CSARPFLAAYQETQYF
>-|TRBV18|TRBJ1-1|-
TGTGCCAGCTCACCCTCAAATCTGAACACTGAAGCTTTCTTT
CASSPSNLNTEAFF
>-|TRBV12-3/TRBV12-4|TRBJ1-5|TRBD1
TGTGCCAGCAGCCGGGACAGCGATCAGCCCCAGCATTTT
CASSRDSDQPQHF
>-|TRBV6-6|TRBJ1-1|-
TGTGCCAGCAGTTACGGGGATGTTGAAGCTTTCTTT
CASSYGDVEAFF
>few|TRBV27|TRBJ2-3|TRBD2
TGTGCCAGCAGTTCCCATACTAGCGGGAGCTCAGATACGCAGTATTTT
CASSSHTSGSSDTQYF
>many|TRBV4-3|TRBJ1-4|TRBD1
TGCGCCAGCAGCCAGGGACAGGGGGCGGGTGAAAAACTGTTTTTT
CASSQGQGAGEKLFF
>-|TRBV12-3/TRBV12-4|TRBJ1-2|TRBD1
TGTGCCAGCAGTTTTCCGGACAGGGTAGAGAGCTACGCCTTC
CASSFPDRVESYAF
>-|TRBV20-1|TRBJ1-2|-
TGCAGTGCTAGTGATCCGAACTATGGCTACACCTTC
CSASDPNYGYTF
>-|TRBV7-9|TRBJ1-6|-
TGTGCCAGCAGCTTAAGGGACGGAAATTCACCCCTCCACTTT
CASSLRDGNSPLHF
>few|TRBV3-1|TRBJ2-1|TRBD2
TGTGCCAGCAGCCAAGATGCGTCTAGCGGCTACAATGAGCAGTTCTTC
CASSQDASSGYNEQFF
>few|TRBV4-1|TRBJ2-2|-
TGCGCCAGCAGCCAAGATAGGGGAACCACCGGGGAGCTGTTTTTT
CASSQDRGTTGELFF
>-|TRBV11-1|TRBJ1-1|-
TGTGCCAGCAGCTTTGCACATGAAGCTTTCTTT
CASSFAHEAFF
>-|TRBV12-3/TRBV12-4|TRBJ1-1|-
TGTGCCAGCAGCTCCCTGGGTTACCTTGAAGCTTTCTTT
CASSSLGYLEAFF
>few|TRBV3-1|TRBJ2-7|TRBD2
TGTGCCAGCAGCACAGCGGGGGGTCCTTCCTACGAGCAGTACTTC
CASSTAGGPSYEQYF
>-|TRBV7-9|TRBJ1-1|-
TGTGCCAGCAGCCGCGACCAGGGTCCCACTGAAGCTTTCTTT
CASSRDQGPTEAFF
>-|TRBV9|TRBJ1-4|TRBD1
TGTGCCAGCAGCCCATCGGCGGGACAGAAAGATGAAAAACTGTTTTTT
CASSPSAGQKDEKLFF
>-|TRBV27|TRBJ2-7|-
TGTGCCAGCAGTTTAAGTGAAACCTACGAGCAGTACTTC
CASSLSETYEQYF
>few|TRBV25-1|TRBJ2-7|-
TGTGCCAGCAGTGATTCCTACCGGGGCGGAACGGGTGAGCAGTACTTC
CASSDSYRGGTGEQYF
>-|TRBV29-1|TRBJ1-2|TRBD1
TGCAGCGCATTGGACAGGGTGAATGGCTACACCTTC
CSALDRVNGYTF
>-|TRBV7-9|TRBJ2-1|TRBD2
TGTGCCAGCAGCTCCGGGGCTAGCGGGAGCTATGAGCAGTTCTTC
CASSSGASGSYEQFF
>-|TRBV5-1|TRBJ2-5|TRBD2
TGCGCCAGCAGCTTGGCCGCACTAGCGGAAGAGACCCAGTACTTC
CASSLAALAEETQYF
>-|TRBV27|TRBJ1-1|-
TGTGCCAGCAGTCACAACAGGGCGAACACTGAAGCTTTCTTT
CASSHNRANTEAFF
>few|TRBV9|TRBJ2-3|TRBD2
TGTGCCAGCAGCGTAGACCCAGCGGGAGGATCAGATACGCAGTATTTT
CASSVDPAGGSDTQYF
>-|TRBV5-1|TRBJ2-2|-
TGCGCCAGCAGCTTGGAGGGCAGGTCAGAGGAGCTGTTTTTT
CASSLEGRSEELFF
>many|TRBV5-1|TRBJ2-1|-
TGCGCCAGCAGCTTACCCGGGACCGGGAATAATGAGCAGTTCTTC
CASSLPGTGNNEQFF
>few|TRBV28|TRBJ2-3|TRBD2
TGTGCCAGCAGTTTATCTTCTAGCGGGGAAACAGACACGCAGTATTTT
CASSLSSSGETDTQYF
>-|TRBV9|TRBJ2-3|TRBD2
TGTGCCAGCAGCGAACCTAGCGGGATAGGCACAGATACGCAGTATTTT
CASSEPSGIGTDTQYF
>few|TRBV20-1|TRBJ2-3|TRBD2
TGCAGTGCTTTGAGCGGGGTCGGTACAGATACGCAGTATTTT
CSALSGVGTDTQYF
>few|TRBV9|TRBJ2-5|-
TGTGCCAGCAGCGTGGGACTCTCGGGGGAAGAGACCCAGTACTTC
CASSVGLSGEETQYF
>-|TRBV12-5|TRBJ1-2|TRBD1
TGTGCTAGTGGTACCGAAATTCCGGGACAGTATGGCTACACCTTC
CASGTEIPGQYGYTF
>-|TRBV5-1|TRBJ2-2|-
TGCGCCAGCAGCTTGCAGGGCACGGACACCGGGGAGCTGTTTTTT
CASSLQGTDTGELFF
>-|TRBV6-1|TRBJ2-3|TRBD2
TGTGCCAGCAGTGAGATGTTAGCGGGGGCAGATACGCAGTATTTT
CASSEMLAGADTQYF
>few|TRBV20-1|TRBJ2-6|TRBD1
TGCAGTGCTAGAGGTTCAAGGGGGCATTGGTCGAGTGGGGCCAACGTCCTGACTTTC
CSARGSRGHWSSGANVLTF
>many|TRBV7-2|TRBJ2-7|TRBD1
TGTGCCAGCAGCTTAGCGCGCACAGGGGGCTACGAGCAGTACTTC
CASSLARTGGYEQYF
>few|TRBV3-1|TRBJ1-1|-
TGTGCCAGCAGCCCACACCCCGGACAGACAAAAACTGAAGCTTTCTTT
CASSPHPGQTKTEAFF
>-|TRBV29-1|TRBJ1-4|-
TGCAGCGTATCAGGTCCCACTGAAAAACTGTTTTTT
CSVSGPTEKLFF
>-|TRBV5-4|TRBJ2-5|-
TGTGCCAGCAGCTTGTGGACGAACACCCTAGAGACCCAGTACTTC
CASSLWTNTLETQYF
>few|TRBV7-2|TRBJ1-1|-
TGTGCCAGCAACCCGAAGACAGTTTACACTGAAGCTTTCTTT
CASNPKTVYTEAFF
>few|TRBV7-8|TRBJ2-5|-
TGTGCCAGCAGCTTAGACTGGGGGGTACGGGAGACCCAGTACTTC
CASSLDWGVRETQYF
>many|TRBV7-8|TRBJ2-3|-
TGTGCCAGCAGCTCAAGCGGGTCTAGCACAGATACGCAGTATTTT
CASSSSGSSTDTQYF
>few|TRBV12-3/TRBV12-4|TRBJ1-2|-
TGTGCCAGCACCCTAGGACTCTATGGCTACACCTTC
CASTLGLYGYTF
>once|TRBV4-3|TRBJ2-3|TRBD2
TGCGCCAGCAGCGCGAGGACTAGAATAGATACGCAGTATTTT
CASSARTRIDTQYF
>-|TRBV5-1|TRBJ2-3|TRBD2
TGCGCCAGCAGGACGACTAGCGGGAGAGAAGATACGCAGTATTTT
CASRTTSGREDTQYF
>-|TRBV7-2|TRBJ2-4|-
TGTGCCAGCAGCTTAGCTTGGACAGCCAAAAACATTCAGTACTTC
CASSLAWTAKNIQYF
>-|TRBV6-5|TRBJ2-3|-
TGTGCCAGCAGTACTAGGGTGTACACGGGACCTCCGGATACGCAGTATTTT
CASSTRVYTGPPDTQYF
>many|TRBV7-9|TRBJ2-7|TRBD2
TGTGCCAGCAGCTACAGGACTAGCGGTGCTGCCTACGAGCAGTACTTC
CASSYRTSGAAYEQYF
>few|TRBV27|TRBJ1-6|-
TGTGCCAGCGCCTCTTCGGACTGGAATTCACCCCTCCACTTT
CASASSDWNSPLHF
>few|TRBV4-3|TRBJ2-6|-
TGCGCCAGCAGCCATCCGGGAACTGGGGCCAACGTCCTGACTTTC
CASSHPGTGANVLTF
>many|TRBV12-3/TRBV12-4|TRBJ1-5|-
TGTGCCAGCAGCTGGGGGCGGCAGCCCCAGCATTTT
CASSWGRQPQHF
>few|TRBV3-1|TRBJ2-7|-
TGTGCCAGCAGCCAAGTTGGGAATGGGTACGAGCAGTACTTC
CASSQVGNGYEQYF
>few|TRBV7-9|TRBJ1-2|TRBD1
TGTGCCAGCACCTTTAGGGGGCTCGGCTACACCTTC
CASTFRGLGYTF
>few|TRBV12-3/TRBV12-4|TRBJ2-4|-
TGTGCCAGCAGCCGTAGTGGGGCCGCCAAAAACATTCAGTACTTC
CASSRSGAAKNIQYF
>few|TRBV24-1|TRBJ2-1|-
TGTGCCACCGGCGCGGGACAGTCTTACAATGAGCAGTTCTTC
CATGAGQSYNEQFF
>-|TRBV28|TRBJ1-4|-
TGTGCCAGCAGCTTCGGAAAACTGTTTTTT
CASSFGKLFF
>-|TRBV2|TRBJ2-1|-
TGTGCCAGCAGTGAAGCTCGAGGGGGGGCCAGGAATGAGCAGTTCTTC
CASSEARGGARNEQFF
>few|TRBV18|TRBJ2-7|-
TGTGCCAGTAATACCGGGACACGGTCTTCCGCCGAGCAGTACTTC
CASNTGTRSSAEQYF
>few|TRBV20-1|TRBJ1-1|-
TGCAGTGCAACGGACAGTTTGGTCGAAGCTTTCTTT
CSATDSLVEAFF